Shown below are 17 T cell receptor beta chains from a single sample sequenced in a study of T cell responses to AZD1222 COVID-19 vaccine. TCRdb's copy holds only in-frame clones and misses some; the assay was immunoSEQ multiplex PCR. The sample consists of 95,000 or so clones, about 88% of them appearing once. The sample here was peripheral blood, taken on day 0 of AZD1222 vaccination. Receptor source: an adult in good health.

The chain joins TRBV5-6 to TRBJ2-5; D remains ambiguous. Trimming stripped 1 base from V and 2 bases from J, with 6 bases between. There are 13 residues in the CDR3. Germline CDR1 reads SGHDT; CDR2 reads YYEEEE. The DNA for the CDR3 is TGTGCCAGCAGCTTGTGGCAGCAAGAGACCCAGTACTTC. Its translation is CASSLWQQETQYF.

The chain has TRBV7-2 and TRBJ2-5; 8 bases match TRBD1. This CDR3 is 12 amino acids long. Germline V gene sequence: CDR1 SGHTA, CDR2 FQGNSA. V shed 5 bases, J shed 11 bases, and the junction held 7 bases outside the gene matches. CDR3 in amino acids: CASSRDRSRQYF. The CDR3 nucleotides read TGTGCCAGCAGCCGGGACAGGAGTCGGCAGTACTTC.

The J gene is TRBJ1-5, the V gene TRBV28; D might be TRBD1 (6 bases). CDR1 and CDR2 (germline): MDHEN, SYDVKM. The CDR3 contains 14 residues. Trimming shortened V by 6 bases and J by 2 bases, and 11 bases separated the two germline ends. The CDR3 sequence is CASRQGIGNQPQHF. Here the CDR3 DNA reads TGTGCCAGCAGGCAGGGGATAGGCAATCAGCCCCAGCATTTT.

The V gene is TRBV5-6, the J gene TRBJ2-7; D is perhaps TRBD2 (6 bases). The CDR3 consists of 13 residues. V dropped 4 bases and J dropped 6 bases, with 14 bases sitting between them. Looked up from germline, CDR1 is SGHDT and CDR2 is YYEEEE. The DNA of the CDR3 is TGTGCCAGCAGCAGGGACTCCGGGGGCGAGCAGTACTTC. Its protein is CASSRDSGGEQYF.

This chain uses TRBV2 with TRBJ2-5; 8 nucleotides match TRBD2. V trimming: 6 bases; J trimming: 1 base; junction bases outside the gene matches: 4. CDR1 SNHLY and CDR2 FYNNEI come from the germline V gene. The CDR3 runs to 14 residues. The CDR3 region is CASRKTSAQETQYF. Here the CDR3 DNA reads TGTGCCAGCAGGAAGACTAGCGCCCAAGAGACCCAGTACTTC.

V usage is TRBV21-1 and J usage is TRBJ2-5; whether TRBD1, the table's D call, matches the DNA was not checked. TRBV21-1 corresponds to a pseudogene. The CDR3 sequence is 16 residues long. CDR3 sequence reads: CASSKDYKQGLETQYF. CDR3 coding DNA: TGTGCCAGCAGCAAAGACTACAAACAGGGATTAGAGACCCAGTACTTC.

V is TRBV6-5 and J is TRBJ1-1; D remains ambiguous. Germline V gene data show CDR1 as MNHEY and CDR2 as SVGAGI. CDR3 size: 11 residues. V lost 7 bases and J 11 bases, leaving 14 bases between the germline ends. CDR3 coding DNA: TGTGCCAGCACACGACCTCCCGTGGCTTTCTTT. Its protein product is CASTRPPVAFF.

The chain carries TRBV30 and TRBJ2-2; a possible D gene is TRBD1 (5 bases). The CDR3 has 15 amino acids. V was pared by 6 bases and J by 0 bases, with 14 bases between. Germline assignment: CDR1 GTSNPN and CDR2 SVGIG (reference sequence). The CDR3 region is CACRTGQANTGELFF. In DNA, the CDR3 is TGTGCCTGCCGTACCGGACAAGCGAACACCGGGGAGCTGTTTTTT.

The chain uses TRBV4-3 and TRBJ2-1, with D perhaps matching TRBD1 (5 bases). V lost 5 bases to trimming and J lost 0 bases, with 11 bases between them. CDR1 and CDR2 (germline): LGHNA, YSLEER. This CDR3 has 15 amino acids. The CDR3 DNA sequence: TGCGCCAGCAGCATTAGGGGAATCTCCTACAATGAGCAGTTCTTC. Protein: CASSIRGISYNEQFF.

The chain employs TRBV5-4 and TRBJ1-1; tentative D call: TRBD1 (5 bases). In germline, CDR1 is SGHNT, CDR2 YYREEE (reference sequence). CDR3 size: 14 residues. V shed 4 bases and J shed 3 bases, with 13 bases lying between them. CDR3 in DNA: TGTGCCAGCAGCCTCTACCGGGGGGACACTGAAGCTTTCTTT. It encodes CASSLYRGDTEAFF.

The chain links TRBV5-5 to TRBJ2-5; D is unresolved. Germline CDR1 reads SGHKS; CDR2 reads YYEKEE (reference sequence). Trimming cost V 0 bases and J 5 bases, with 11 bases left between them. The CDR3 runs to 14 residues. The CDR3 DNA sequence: TGTGCCAGCAGCTTGGAACCCCGAGCGGAGACCCAGTACTTC. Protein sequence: CASSLEPRAETQYF.

CDR3 DNA: TGCGCCAGCAGCCCGTCCACGGGGATCTATGGCTACACCTTC. This gives the protein CASSPSTGIYGYTF. The chain uses TRBV4-1 and TRBJ1-2; unclear D gene. Germline CDR1 MGHRA, CDR2 YSYEKL. CDR3 length: 14 residues. Deletions cut 4 bases from V and 4 bases from J, with 13 bases between.

Written as DNA, the CDR3 is TGTGCCAGCAGCGTGGGGACAGGGGCGAACACCGGGGAGCTGTTTTTT. Translating it yields CASSVGTGANTGELFF. The rearrangement joins TRBV5-5 to TRBJ2-2; 10 positions match TRBD1. Germline loops: CDR1 SGHKS, CDR2 YYEKEE (reference sequence). This CDR3 has 16 amino acids. V was pared by 4 bases and J by 0 bases, with 3 bases of the junction left unmatched.

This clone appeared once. CDR3 loop: CASSAGTVPTYEQYF. In DNA form, the CDR3 reads TGCGCCAGCAGCGCCGGGACAGTTCCAACCTACGAGCAGTACTTC. The chain has TRBV5-1 and TRBJ2-7, with 7 bases identical to TRBD1. The germline gives CDR1 SGHRS, CDR2 YFSETQ. V shed 4 bases and J 2 bases; nucleotides not matched to a gene: 9. This CDR3 is built from 15 residues.

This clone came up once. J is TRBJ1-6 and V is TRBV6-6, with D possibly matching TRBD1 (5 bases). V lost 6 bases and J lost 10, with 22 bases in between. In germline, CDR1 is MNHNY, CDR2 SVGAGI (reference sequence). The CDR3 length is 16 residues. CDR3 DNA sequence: TGTGCCAGCAGCCCCGAGGGCAGGGCAAGGGAATCACCCCTCCACTTT. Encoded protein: CASSPEGRARESPLHF.

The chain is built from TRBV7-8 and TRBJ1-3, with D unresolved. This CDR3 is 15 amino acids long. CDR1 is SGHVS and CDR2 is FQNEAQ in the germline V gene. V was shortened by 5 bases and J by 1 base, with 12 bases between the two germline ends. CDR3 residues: CASSRFWESGNTIYF. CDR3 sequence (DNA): TGTGCCAGCAGCAGGTTCTGGGAATCTGGAAACACCATATATTTT.

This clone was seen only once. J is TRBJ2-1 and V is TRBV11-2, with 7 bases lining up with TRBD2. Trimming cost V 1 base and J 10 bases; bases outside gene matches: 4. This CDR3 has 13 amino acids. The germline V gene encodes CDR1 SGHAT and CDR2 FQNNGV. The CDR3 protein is CASSLVVGGEQFF. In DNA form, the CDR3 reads TGTGCCAGCAGCTTAGTTGTCGGGGGGGAGCAGTTCTTC.